This TCR beta chain comes out of a study of monozygotic twins with inflammatory bowel disease. General study findings and limits: Backing was not found for a single strong signal or clonotype associated with IBD.

Of note for this clonotype: Antigen: not known.

From its re-call of the 5' RACE reads, TCRdb lists each CDR3 protein once, without DNA. Its table records over 130,000 distinct CDR3 sequences. Germline CDR1 is SGHNT and CDR2 is YYREEE (reference sequence). The CDR3 loop spans 16 amino acids. This TCR was sampled from a human donor with ulcerative colitis or Crohn's disease, or a healthy co-twin of an affected twin (not recorded which). The rearrangement joins TRBV5-4 to TRBJ2-1; TCRdb's D gene call, TRBD1, goes unchecked for lack of DNA. The sample comprised blood. The CDR3 loop reads CASSLAGSGSGGEQFF.